These 24 T cell receptor beta chains came from one sample sequenced in a study of cytomegalovirus exposure and HLA in healthy donors. It was with 60 Vbeta and 13 Jbeta primers that the PCR ran. Sequencing used immunoSEQ multiplex PCR; TCRdb keeps in-frame clones, though not all of them. The table lists about 210,000 clones, about 85% of them singletons, with about 9.4% in the top ten. The sequenced sample was PBMCs. Every receptor here comes from a woman aged 45-65 years in good health and CMV-seropositive.

This clone was seen only a few times. The chain employs TRBV7-9 and TRBJ1-3; D is unresolved. Trimming stripped 2 bases from V and 0 bases from J, with 5 bases between. This CDR3 has 14 residues. Germline CDR1 is SEHNR and CDR2 is FQNEAQ (reference sequence). The CDR3 protein is CASSLTDSGNTIYF. The DNA for the CDR3 is TGTGCCAGCAGCTTAACAGACTCTGGAAACACCATATATTTT.

The chain recombines TRBV4-2 with TRBJ2-1; TRBD1 is a possible D gene (6 bases). The CDR3 runs to 14 residues. Trimming left V 1 base short and J 8 bases short, with 12 bases between. Germline lookup yields CDR1 LGHNA and CDR2 YNFKEQ. The CDR3 DNA reads as TGTGCCAGCAGCCAAGTCCTGGGGGCCGATGAGCAGTTCTTC. It translates to CASSQVLGADEQFF.

The rearrangement uses TRBV7-8 and TRBJ2-7; weak D call: TRBD1 (5 bases). Germline CDR1 SGHVS, CDR2 FQNEAQ. The CDR3 loop spans 17 amino acids. V was trimmed by 0 bases and J by 9 bases, leaving 24 bases between them. The CDR3 reads CASSLARTGRTAGWQYF. CDR3 nucleotide sequence: TGTGCCAGCAGCTTAGCCCGTACAGGACGTACCGCCGGTTGGCAGTACTTC.

The rearrangement joins TRBV7-9 to TRBJ2-5; no clear D. The J call may be faulty, since TRBJ2-7 better matches the DNA end. This CDR3 is built from 12 residues. The germline CDR1 and CDR2 sequences are SEHNR and FQNEAQ (reference sequence). The CDR3 DNA follows: TGTGCCAGCAGCTTAGAAGCCTACGAGCAGTACTTC. As protein: CASSLEAYEQYF.

The V and J genes are TRBV19 and TRBJ2-1; 7 positions agree with TRBD1. The trim removed 7 bases at V and 4 bases at J, leaving 7 bases unmatched. The CDR3 extends over 14 amino acids. Looked up from germline, CDR1 is LNHDA and CDR2 is SQIVND (reference sequence). The CDR3 region is CASIPRQGYNEQFF. The DNA of the CDR3 is TGTGCCAGTATTCCACGACAGGGTTACAATGAGCAGTTCTTC.

The CDR3 DNA is TGTGCCAGCAGTTCCGGGGTACAGCAGTACTTC. Protein: CASSSGVQQYF. The chain has TRBV27 and TRBJ2-7; maybe TRBD2 (5 bases). Germline V gives CDR1 MNHEY, CDR2 SMNVEV (reference sequence). The CDR3 spans 11 residues. Trimming cost V 4 bases and J 8 bases, with 9 bases left between them.

The V and J genes are TRBV7-9 and TRBJ2-5; 7 nucleotides match TRBD1. J gave up 5 bases and V 5 bases, and 8 bases lay outside the gene matches. The CDR3 is made up of 14 amino acids. Germline values: CDR1 SEHNR, CDR2 FQNEAQ (reference sequence). This CDR3 is CASSQQTGWETQYF. CDR3 sequence (DNA): TGTGCCAGCAGCCAACAGACAGGGTGGGAGACCCAGTACTTC.

This chain connects TRBV7-2 to TRBJ1-4; D is unresolved. The CDR3 consists of 14 residues. The V end lost 3 bases, the J end lost 8 bases, and 13 bases lay between the germline ends. CDR1 is SGHTA, CDR2 FQGNSA, per germline. The CDR3 DNA is TGTGCCAGCAGCTTGACTATTCGAGGAGAAAAACTGTTTTTT. It is translated as CASSLTIRGEKLFF.

This chain uses TRBV5-5 with TRBJ2-2; D is perhaps TRBD1 (6 bases). Germline V gives CDR1 SGHKS, CDR2 YYEKEE (reference sequence). Trimming pared 1 base from V and 4 bases from J, leaving 11 bases between. The CDR3 loop spans 15 amino acids. CDR3 protein: CASSLLGAGTGELFF. Written as DNA, the CDR3 is TGTGCCAGCAGCTTGTTGGGGGCAGGCACCGGGGAGCTGTTTTTT.

V and J are TRBV15 and TRBJ1-6; tentatively, D is TRBD1 (5 bases). Trimming removed 0 bases from V and 9 bases from J, with 9 bases in between. The CDR3 consists of 14 residues. Germline CDR1 is LNHNV and CDR2 is YYDKDF (reference sequence). The CDR3 spells CATSRDQTGSPLHF. The CDR3 nucleotides read TGTGCCACCAGCAGAGATCAAACAGGTTCACCCCTCCACTTT. Full variable domain (rest looked up from reference TRBV15 and TRBJ1-6): DAMVIQNPRYQVTQFGKPVTLSCSQTLNHNVMYWYQQKSSQAPKLLFHYYDKDFNNEADTPDNFQSRRPNTSFCFLDIRSPGLGDTAMYLCATSRDQTGSPLHFGNGTRLTVT.

This chain uses TRBV4-3 with TRBJ1-4; 8 bases map to TRBD1. Per the germline V gene, CDR1 is LGHNA and CDR2 is YSLEER. This CDR3 comprises 13 residues. V lost 3 bases, J lost 7 bases, and 1 base stayed unmatched. The CDR3 nucleotides are TGCGCCAGCAGCCAGGGGACAGGTGAAAAACTGTTTTTT. Its translation is CASSQGTGEKLFF.

V and J are TRBV6-5 and TRBJ2-5; TRBD1 agrees at 8 bases. The end of the DNA aligns better with TRBJ2-7, so the J call may be wrong. The CDR3 length is 13 residues. Germline CDR1 MNHEY, CDR2 SVGAGI. CDR3 in amino acids: CASGQGASYEQYF. The CDR3 DNA sequence: TGTGCCAGCGGGCAGGGGGCCTCCTACGAGCAGTACTTC.

The genes are TRBV4-2 and TRBJ2-3, with 8 bases matching TRBD2. The CDR3 is 16 amino acids. V shed 0 bases and J 0 bases; nucleotides not matched to a gene: 2. Per the germline V gene, CDR1 is LGHNA and CDR2 is YNFKEQ. The CDR3 DNA follows: TGTGCCAGCAGCCAAGACACTAGCGGCAGCACAGATACGCAGTATTTT. Translating gives CASSQDTSGSTDTQYF.

The J gene is TRBJ1-4, the V gene TRBV19; D may be TRBD1 (5 bases). Germline V CDR1 and CDR2: LNHDA, SQIVND (reference sequence). Trimming took off 4 bases at V and 4 bases at J, with 7 bases between the two ends. This CDR3 is 13 amino acids long. The CDR3 DNA is TGTGCCAGTAGTACGGGGGTTAATGAAAAACTGTTTTTT. This gives the protein CASSTGVNEKLFF. Combining the CDR3 with reference TRBV19 and TRBJ1-4 gives the whole variable domain DGGITQSPKYLFRKEGQNVTLSCEQNLNHDAMYWYRQDPGQGLRLIYYSQIVNDFQKGDIAEGYSVSREKKESFPLTVTSAQKNPTAFYLCASSTGVNEKLFFGSGTQLSVL.

The chain carries TRBV28 and TRBJ1-1, with D possibly matching TRBD1 (6 bases). The CDR3 has 16 amino acids. Germline CDR1 MDHEN, CDR2 SYDVKM. The ends were cut back, 3 bases at V and 1 base at J, with 15 bases in the middle. Here the CDR3 DNA reads TGTGCCAGCAGTTTGGCTATAACAGGGCAGAACACTGAAGCTTTCTTT. Encoded protein: CASSLAITGQNTEAFF.

The chain joins TRBV4-3 to TRBJ2-7, with TRBD2 identical over 9 bases. CDR3 length equals 15 residues. Germline V gives CDR1 LGHNA, CDR2 YSLEER. V was pared by 0 bases and J by 3 bases, with 3 bases of the junction left unmatched. DNA for the CDR3: TGCGCCAGCAGCCAAGATACTAGCGGGTACTACGAGCAGTACTTC. Its translation is CASSQDTSGYYEQYF.

The chain combines TRBV10-3 with TRBJ2-1, with D possibly being TRBD1 (6 bases). The CDR3 is 16 amino acids. With 0 bases removed from V and 1 base from J, the gap between germline ends came to 10 bases. CDR1 and CDR2 from the germline V gene are ENHRY and SYGVKD. The CDR3 DNA follows: TGTGCCATCAGTGAGTCCCCGAGGGGGTCCTACAATGAGCAGTTCTTC. Translating gives CAISESPRGSYNEQFF.

The chain links TRBV19 to TRBJ2-2, with 8 nucleotides matching TRBD1. This CDR3 is built from 15 residues. The germline V gene has CDR1 LNHDA and CDR2 SQIVND (reference sequence). Trimming cost V 4 bases and J 6 bases; bases outside gene matches: 7. The CDR3 nucleotides are TGTGCCAGTAGTACTGACAGGGGTTTTTCCGGGGAGCTGTTTTTT. Protein sequence: CASSTDRGFSGELFF.

The chain has TRBV6-5 and TRBJ2-1; D perhaps matches TRBD2 (6 bases). Germline V CDR1 and CDR2: MNHEY, SVGAGI. The CDR3 spans 14 residues. Trimming shortened V by 3 bases and J by 7 bases, and 13 bases separated the two germline ends. The CDR3 loop reads CASSYRGRLNEQFF. CDR3 nucleotide sequence: TGTGCCAGCAGTTATCGGGGGAGATTGAATGAGCAGTTCTTC.

The CDR3 is CASSLGLVSDTQYF. CDR3 DNA sequence: TGTGCCAGCAGCTTAGGTTTAGTTTCAGATACGCAGTATTTT. The V gene is TRBV7-2, the J gene TRBJ2-3; D is ambiguous. This CDR3 is 14 amino acids long. CDR1 SGHTA and CDR2 FQGNSA come from the germline V gene. The V and J ends lost 1 base and 4 bases respectively, with 9 bases between them.

The chain links TRBV4-3 to TRBJ1-1; 7 bases map to TRBD1. With V trimmed by 5 bases and J by 1 base, 1 base remained unmatched. This CDR3 region has 13 residues. Germline CDR1 and CDR2: LGHNA and YSLEER. The CDR3 sequence is CASSRQGNTEAFF. As DNA, the CDR3 is TGCGCCAGCAGCAGACAGGGGAACACTGAAGCTTTCTTT.

This sequence joins TRBV5-1 and TRBJ2-1, with 12 positions matching TRBD2. Germline trimming cut 4 bases from V and 13 bases from J; bases unmatched to any gene: 15. Per germline, CDR1 SGHRS and CDR2 YFSETQ. The CDR3 contains 16 residues. CDR3 sequence (DNA): TGCGCCAGCAGCCCAAGTCTAGCGGGGGGGAAGAGTAGTCAGTTCTTC. This sequence encodes CASSPSLAGGKSSQFF.

V and J are TRBV7-9 and TRBJ2-2; D perhaps matches TRBD2 (6 bases). This CDR3 is 14 amino acids long. Germline CDR1 and CDR2: SEHNR and FQNEAQ (reference sequence). V was clipped by 1 base and J by 11 bases, with 14 bases between them. CDR3 region: CASSLEIRGGELFF. CDR3 in DNA: TGTGCCAGCAGCTTAGAAATAAGGGGAGGAGAGCTGTTTTTT. Drawing the rest from reference TRBV7-9 and TRBJ2-2, the complete variable domain is DTGVSQNPRHKITKRGQNVTFRCDPISEHNRLYWYRQTLGQGPEFLTYFQNEAQLEKSRLLSDRFSAERPKGSFSTLEIQRTEQGDSAMYLCASSLEIRGGELFFGEGSRLTVL.

The V gene is TRBV11-2, the J gene TRBJ2-3; D is undetermined. This CDR3 has 14 residues. Germline V lookup: CDR1 SGHAT, CDR2 FQNNGV. Trimming left V 0 bases short and J 4 bases short, with 8 bases between. The DNA for the CDR3 is TGTGCCAGCAGCTTAGAAGGCGGCGCAGATACGCAGTATTTT. This sequence encodes CASSLEGGADTQYF.